This TCR beta chain was identified in a study of CD8+ T cells in alopecia areata. Study as a whole: Scoring of treated patients' severity used the percentage of affected scalp area. The study's findings and limits: With tofacitinib ongoing, many expanded lesional clones persisted in both scalp and blood. Tofacitinib delivered significant drops in scalp clonality and in expanded CD8+ clones among the top 100.

Specified treatment: oral pan-JAK inhibitor, 5-10 mg twice daily. Obtained from alopecia areata patients were lesional scalp punch biopsies along with peripheral blood. This CDR3 is built from 13 residues. CDR1 and CDR2 (germline): LNHDA, SQIVND (reference sequence). V was clipped by 5 bases and J by 3 bases, with 11 bases between them. Extracted RNA was reverse transcribed, and the resulting cDNA served as sequencing template. Sequencing was performed with immunoSEQ multiplex PCR; in TCRdb, only in-frame clones are kept and a portion is missing. The sample contains 200,000 to 250,000 clones, 64% of which appear only once. Comment on this clone: No antigen is known for it.

The rearrangement uses TRBV19 and TRBJ2-7, with D uncertain. This sequence was found in a human donor with alopecia areata. The specimen was CD4+ T cells sorted from blood, collected at week 4, from a patient treated with tofacitinib. CDR3 DNA: TGTGCCAGTAGTGAACGAACGCGCTACGAGCAGTACTTC. Amino acids: CASSERTRYEQYF.